The sequence of this T cell receptor (beta chain) was determined in a study of technical replicates of blood from a handful of donors. There are 15 residues in the CDR3. Germline CDR1 and CDR2: MGHDK and SYGVNS. V was cut by 2 bases and J by 7 bases, with 15 bases left in between. Clones were sequenced by immunoSEQ multiplex PCR, and TCRdb holds only the in-frame ones, with some missing. The table includes around 60,000 clones, over 90% detected once. Input material: PBMCs. V and J are TRBV25-1 and TRBJ2-1, with D perhaps matching TRBD2 (6 bases). This receptor was obtained from a human donor in good health. Some clones in this sample may be carry-over from other donors' samples. As DNA, the CDR3 is TGTGCCAGCAGTGAAAGTACCGGACTACAAAATGAGCAGTTCTTC. It yields the protein CASSESTGLQNEQFF.